Each of the 6 T cell receptor beta chains below was sequenced from the same sample in a study of memory CD8 T cells in hepatitis C reinfection (dated by TCRdb to the late 2010s). According to the study, the label for this sample's time point signals: peak reinfection, 3 to 8 weeks after reinfection detection. Sorted cells were sequenced directly ex vivo, with no in vitro expansion before TCR sequencing. The library was obtained by the immunoSEQ multiplex PCR assay. This is the immuneACCESS table as TCRdb keeps it, with only in-frame sequences that have V and J called. A part of the clones is gone; compared with another copy, unresolved V genes explain less than half, and the rest is unexplained. The sample profile shows more than 35,000 clones; around 87% of them were found once. The ten largest make up approximately 1.2% of the sample. The sequencing sample was made of naive CD8+ T cells sorted from blood. The sample's cell subset or site, from its label and the paper: total naive CD8+CD45RO- T cells. These receptors originate from a man between 18 and 35 years old with hepatitis C virus infection.

V usage is TRBV7-9 and J usage is TRBJ1-4; 11 nucleotides agree with TRBD1. V was clipped by 7 bases and J by 7 bases; unmatched bases: 2. Germline V gene lookup returns CDR1 SEHNR and CDR2 FQNEAQ (reference sequence). The CDR3 covers 13 residues. The CDR3 sequence is CASTGTGGEKLFF. CDR3 nucleotide sequence: TGTGCCAGCACCGGGACAGGGGGTGAAAAACTGTTTTTT.

The CDR3 nucleotides are TGTGCCAGCAGCTTGGGGACAGGGAATCCGTACGAGCAGTACGTC. It encodes CASSLGTGNPYEQYV. V and J are TRBV5-5 and TRBJ2-7; 8 bases fit TRBD1. CDR3 size: 15 residues. V was clipped by 0 bases and J by 4 bases; unmatched bases: 6. Germline CDR1 and CDR2: SGHKS and YYEKEE (reference sequence).

The rearrangement uses TRBV28 and TRBJ2-7; D perhaps matches TRBD2 (6 bases). The V end was cut by 8 bases, the J end by 5 bases, with 13 bases between. Germline lookup yields CDR1 MDHEN and CDR2 SYDVKM. The CDR3 is 12 amino acids. CDR3 loop: CASASPGDEQYV. For the CDR3, the DNA is TGTGCCAGCGCATCCCCGGGGGACGAGCAGTACGTC.

The chain employs TRBV28 and TRBJ2-1; perhaps TRBD2 as D (5 bases). Germline V gives CDR1 MDHEN, CDR2 SYDVKM. The CDR3 is 14 residues long. The V gene lost 6 bases and the J gene lost 9 bases, with 18 bases spanning the gap. The CDR3 coding sequence is TGTGCCAGCAGGCCCGGGAAAGGTGCGGGTGAGCAGTTCTTC. Translating it yields CASRPGKGAGEQFF.

This clone appeared a few times. V and J are TRBV4-1 and TRBJ1-4, with D perhaps TRBD1 (6 bases). CDR3 length: 16 amino acids. Germline V lookup: CDR1 MGHRA, CDR2 YSYEKL. V was cut by 2 bases and J by 5 bases, with 15 bases left in between. In nucleotides, the CDR3 is TGCGCCAGCAGCCAAAGGGGGGGTACCCCAAATGAAAAACTGTTTTTT. This encodes CASSQRGGTPNEKLFF.

The chain has TRBV7-9 and TRBJ2-7; D is undetermined. Germline loops: CDR1 SEHNR, CDR2 FQNEAQ (reference sequence). CDR3 size: 13 residues. V was shortened by 2 bases and J by 0 bases, with 5 bases between the two germline ends. CDR3 residues: CASSLHSSYEQYF. DNA for the CDR3: TGTGCCAGCAGCTTACATAGCTCCTACGAGCAGTACTTC. Based on the CDR3 plus reference TRBV7-9 and TRBJ2-7, the full variable domain is DTGVSQNPRHKITKRGQNVTFRCDPISEHNRLYWYRQTLGQGPEFLTYFQNEAQLEKSRLLSDRFSAERPKGSFSTLEIQRTEQGDSAMYLCASSLHSSYEQYFGPGTRLTVT.